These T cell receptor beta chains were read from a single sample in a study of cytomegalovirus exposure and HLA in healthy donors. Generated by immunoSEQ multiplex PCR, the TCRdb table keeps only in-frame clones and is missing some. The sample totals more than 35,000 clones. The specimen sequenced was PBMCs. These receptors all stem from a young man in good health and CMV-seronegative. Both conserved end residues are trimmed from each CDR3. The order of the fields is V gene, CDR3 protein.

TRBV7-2,ASSFPGVFEQY
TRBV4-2,ASSQDFSRSSYEQY
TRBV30,AWSGMRGEGYYGYT
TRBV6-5,ASSYSRGGAYEQY
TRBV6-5,ASSDRAGTEAF
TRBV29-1,SVYGGQGAVNEQY
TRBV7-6,ASSPGGRGVYGYT
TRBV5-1,ASSPDSNSPLH
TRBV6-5,ASSPASAQYNEQF
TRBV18,ASSRAGGVTYEQY
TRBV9,ASSAKVGDEQY
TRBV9,ASSPGQGVFVYT
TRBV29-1,SVEGGRAYNEQF
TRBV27,ASSRSGTGGNTEAF
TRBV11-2,ASSLNRDRGRGYT
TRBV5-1,ASSMGLAANNEQF
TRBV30,AWSRGQGVYNSPLH
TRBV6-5,ASVGQNTEAF
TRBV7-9,ASRETGFEAF
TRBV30,AWSVIALAGGYEQY
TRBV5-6,ASSLLWANYGYT
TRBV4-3,ASSRRRTGRVPEGYT
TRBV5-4,ASSVTPSNQPQH
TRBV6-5,ASRDTGNTEAF
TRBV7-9,ASSVTGDSGNTIY
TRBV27,ASSTSGTGPYEQY
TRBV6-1,ASEQVLGYEQY
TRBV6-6,ASSYVAGVHEQF
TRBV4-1,ASSQGSGQLYGYT
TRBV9,ASSVALREGEQF
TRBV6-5,ASSPSGQMNTEAF
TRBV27,ASSSPGLAGPHTGELF
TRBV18,ASSPGGSFYEQY
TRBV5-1,ASSKRTSSSYNEQF
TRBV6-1,ASTLAGFSSYEQY
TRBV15,ATSSLGTNNYEQY
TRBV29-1,SVYPGELEAF
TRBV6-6,ASSPPPRTGSYEQY
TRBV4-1,ASSPEPGRQGGTNEKLF
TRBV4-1,ASSPYQGTYEQY
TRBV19,ASSIGPTGADEQF
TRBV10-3,AIRGTSYNEQF
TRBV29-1,SVERDRGTEAF
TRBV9,ASSVGTENYEQY
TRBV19,ASSTLTEARTYEQY
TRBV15,ATSRDPSMNTEAF
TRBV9,ASSAEGNNYEQY